This T cell receptor beta chain was identified during a study of quantifying T cell responses using KT2 cells. Study-wide background: Reverse transcription used primers in the TCR alpha and beta constant regions.

Known numbers of the T cell clone KT2 were added to PBMC. Different KT2-to-PBMC ratios were created with a constant PBMC count. Germline CDR1 is SGHDT and CDR2 is YYEEEE. Trimming took off 1 base at V and 4 bases at J, with 4 bases between the two ends. The CDR3 is made up of 12 amino acids. An oligo carrying a UMI was ligated to the cDNA 3' end. An equimolar mix of RC1.1 and RC1.2 primed the beta chain across TRBC1 and TRBC2. TCRdb passed the UMI-ligation and nested PCR reads through MiXCR, listing each CDR3 protein once. The top ten clones hold about a sixth of a sample with fewer than 40,000 distinct CDR3 sequences, about 7.1% of them seen once. This clonotype was detected ten times or more.

This chain links TRBV5-6 with TRBJ2-3; unclear D gene. The TCR comes from a human donor. The specimen was PBMCs spiked with cells of the T cell clone KT2. The CDR3 is CASSLLSDTQYF. The CDR3 region has the DNA TGTGCCAGCAGCTTGTTGTCAGATACGCAGTATTTT.